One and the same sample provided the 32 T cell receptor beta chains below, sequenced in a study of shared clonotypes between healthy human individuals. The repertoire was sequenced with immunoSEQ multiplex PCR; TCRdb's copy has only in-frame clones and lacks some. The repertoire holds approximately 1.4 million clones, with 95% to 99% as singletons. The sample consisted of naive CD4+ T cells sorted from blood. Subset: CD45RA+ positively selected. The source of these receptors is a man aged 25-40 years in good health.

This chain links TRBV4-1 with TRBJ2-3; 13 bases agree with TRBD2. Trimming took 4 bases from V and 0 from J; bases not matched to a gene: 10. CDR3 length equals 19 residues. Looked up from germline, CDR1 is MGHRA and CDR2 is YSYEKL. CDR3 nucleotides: TGCGCCAGCAGCCGTTCCGGGACTAGCGGGGCGTCTAGCACAGATACGCAGTATTTT. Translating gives CASSRSGTSGASSTDTQYF.

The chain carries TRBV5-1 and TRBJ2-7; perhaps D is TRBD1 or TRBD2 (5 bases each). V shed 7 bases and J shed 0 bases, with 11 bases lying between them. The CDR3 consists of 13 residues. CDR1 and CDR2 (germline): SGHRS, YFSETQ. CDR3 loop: CASGRDGSYEQYF. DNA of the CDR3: TGCGCCAGCGGCCGGGACGGCTCCTACGAGCAGTACTTC.

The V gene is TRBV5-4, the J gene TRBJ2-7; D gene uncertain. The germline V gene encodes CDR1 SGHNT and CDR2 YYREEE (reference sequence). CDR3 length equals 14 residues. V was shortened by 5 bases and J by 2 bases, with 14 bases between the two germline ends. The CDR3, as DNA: TGTGCCAGCAGACAAGCACAGACTCCCTACGAGCAGTACTTC. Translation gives CASRQAQTPYEQYF.

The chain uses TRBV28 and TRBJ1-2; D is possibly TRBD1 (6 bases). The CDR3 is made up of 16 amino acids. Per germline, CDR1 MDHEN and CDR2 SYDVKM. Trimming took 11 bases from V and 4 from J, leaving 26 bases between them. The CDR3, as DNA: TGTGCCTCTCAAGAAAGGTCTTCAGGGGCAATCTATGGCTACACCTTC. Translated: CASQERSSGAIYGYTF.

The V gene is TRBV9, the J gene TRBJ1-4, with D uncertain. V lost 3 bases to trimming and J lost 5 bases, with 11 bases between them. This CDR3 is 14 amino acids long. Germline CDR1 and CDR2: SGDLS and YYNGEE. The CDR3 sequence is CASSGRTGNEKLFF. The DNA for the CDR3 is TGTGCCAGCAGCGGACGAACGGGGAATGAAAAACTGTTTTTT.

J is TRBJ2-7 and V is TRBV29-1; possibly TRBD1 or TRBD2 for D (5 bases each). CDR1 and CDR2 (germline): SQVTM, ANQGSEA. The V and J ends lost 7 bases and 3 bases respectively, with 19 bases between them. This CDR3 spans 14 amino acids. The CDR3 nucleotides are TGCAGCGCTGGGGGTGGGCCGCAAAGCTACGAGCAGTACTTC. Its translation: CSAGGGPQSYEQYF.

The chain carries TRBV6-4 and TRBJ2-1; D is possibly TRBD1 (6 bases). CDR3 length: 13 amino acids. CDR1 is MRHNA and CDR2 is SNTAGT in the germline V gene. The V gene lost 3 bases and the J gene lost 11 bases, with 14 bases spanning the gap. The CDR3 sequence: CASSDGRGAQQFF. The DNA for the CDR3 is TGTGCCAGCAGTGATGGCAGGGGCGCCCAGCAGTTCTTC.

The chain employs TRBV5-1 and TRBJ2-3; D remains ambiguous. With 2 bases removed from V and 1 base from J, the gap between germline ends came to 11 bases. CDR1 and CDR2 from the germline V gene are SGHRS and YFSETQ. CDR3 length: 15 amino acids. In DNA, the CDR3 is TGCGCCAGCAGCTTAGTAGGGTTTGGCACAGATACGCAGTATTTT. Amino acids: CASSLVGFGTDTQYF.

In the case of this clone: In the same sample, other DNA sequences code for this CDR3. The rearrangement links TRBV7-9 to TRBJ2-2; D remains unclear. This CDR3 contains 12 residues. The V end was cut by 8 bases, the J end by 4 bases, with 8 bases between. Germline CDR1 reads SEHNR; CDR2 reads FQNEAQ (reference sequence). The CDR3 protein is CASSRGTGELFF. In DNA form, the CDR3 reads TGTGCCAGCTCTCGTGGCACCGGGGAGCTGTTTTTT.

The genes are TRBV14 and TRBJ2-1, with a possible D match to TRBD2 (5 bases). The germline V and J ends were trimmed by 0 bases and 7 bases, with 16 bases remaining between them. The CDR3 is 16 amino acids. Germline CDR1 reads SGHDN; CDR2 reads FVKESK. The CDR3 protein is CASSQDRGKIGNEQFF. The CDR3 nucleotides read TGTGCCAGCAGCCAAGATCGAGGGAAAATCGGAAATGAGCAGTTCTTC.

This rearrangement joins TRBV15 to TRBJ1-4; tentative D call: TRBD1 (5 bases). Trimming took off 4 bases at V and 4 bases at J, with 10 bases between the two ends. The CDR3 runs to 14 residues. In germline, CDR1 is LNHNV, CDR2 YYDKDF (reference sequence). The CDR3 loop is CATSNRDGNEKLFF. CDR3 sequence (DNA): TGTGCCACCAGCAATCGGGACGGTAATGAAAAACTGTTTTTT.

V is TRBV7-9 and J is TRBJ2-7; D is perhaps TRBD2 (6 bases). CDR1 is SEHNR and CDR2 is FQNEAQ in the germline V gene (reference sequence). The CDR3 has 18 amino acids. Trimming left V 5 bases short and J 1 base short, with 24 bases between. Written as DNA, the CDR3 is TGTGCCAGCAGCACACGTGGGGGGACCGGGACTGCATCCTACGAGCAGTACTTC. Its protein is CASSTRGGTGTASYEQYF.

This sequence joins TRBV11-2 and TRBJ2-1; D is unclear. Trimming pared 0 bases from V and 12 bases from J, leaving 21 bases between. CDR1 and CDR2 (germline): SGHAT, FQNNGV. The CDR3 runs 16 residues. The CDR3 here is CASSLERLEYPLVQFF. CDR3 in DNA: TGTGCCAGCAGCTTAGAACGGCTAGAATACCCGTTGGTGCAGTTCTTC.

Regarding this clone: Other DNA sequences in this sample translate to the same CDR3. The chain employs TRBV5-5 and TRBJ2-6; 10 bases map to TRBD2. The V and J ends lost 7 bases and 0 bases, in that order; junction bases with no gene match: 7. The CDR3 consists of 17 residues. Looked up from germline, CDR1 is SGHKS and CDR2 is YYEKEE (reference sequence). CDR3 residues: CASSLAGSSSGANVLTF. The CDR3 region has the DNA TGTGCCAGCTCACTAGCGGGATCGAGCTCTGGGGCCAACGTCCTGACTTTC.

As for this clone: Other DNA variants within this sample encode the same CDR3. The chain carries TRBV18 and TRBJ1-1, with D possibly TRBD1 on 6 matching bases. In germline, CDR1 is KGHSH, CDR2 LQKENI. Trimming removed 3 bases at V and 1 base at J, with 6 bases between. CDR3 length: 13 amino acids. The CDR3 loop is CASSPTGNTEAFF. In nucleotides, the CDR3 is TGTGCCAGCTCACCGACAGGGAACACTGAAGCTTTCTTT.

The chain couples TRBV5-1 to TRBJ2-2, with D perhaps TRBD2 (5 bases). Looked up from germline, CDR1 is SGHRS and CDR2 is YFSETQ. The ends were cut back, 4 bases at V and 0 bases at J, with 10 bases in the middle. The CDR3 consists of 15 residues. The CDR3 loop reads CASSPRRTNTGELFF. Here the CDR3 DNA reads TGCGCCAGCAGCCCGCGGAGGACGAACACCGGGGAGCTGTTTTTT.

The CDR3 region is CASSLRGLAAEQYF. For the CDR3, the DNA is TGTGCCAGCAGCTTGCGAGGGCTAGCGGCTGAGCAGTACTTC. The chain recombines TRBV5-5 with TRBJ2-7, with 7 bases that match TRBD2. CDR1 and CDR2 (germline): SGHKS, YYEKEE (reference sequence). The V gene end was trimmed by 1 base and the J gene end by 7 bases; junction bases not matched to a gene: 8. The CDR3 spans 14 residues.

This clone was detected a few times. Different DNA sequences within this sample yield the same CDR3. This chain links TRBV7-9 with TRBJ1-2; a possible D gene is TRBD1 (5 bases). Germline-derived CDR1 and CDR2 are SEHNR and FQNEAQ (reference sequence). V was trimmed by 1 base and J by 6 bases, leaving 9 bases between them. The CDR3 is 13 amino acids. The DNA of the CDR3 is TGTGCCAGCAGCTTAGTCCAGGGTGATGGCTACACCTTC. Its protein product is CASSLVQGDGYTF.

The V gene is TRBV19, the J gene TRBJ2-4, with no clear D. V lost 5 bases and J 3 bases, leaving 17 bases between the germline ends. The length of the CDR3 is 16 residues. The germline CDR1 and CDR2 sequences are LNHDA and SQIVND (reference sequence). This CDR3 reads CASSPWPLRGKNIQYF. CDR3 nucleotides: TGTGCCAGTAGTCCCTGGCCCCTTCGTGGCAAAAACATTCAGTACTTC.

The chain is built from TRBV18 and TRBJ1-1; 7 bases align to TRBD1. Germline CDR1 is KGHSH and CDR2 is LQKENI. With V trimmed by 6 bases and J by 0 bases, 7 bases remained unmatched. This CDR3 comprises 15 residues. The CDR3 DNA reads TGTGCCAGCTCTAGGGGGCAGGCGATGAACACTGAAGCTTTCTTT. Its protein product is CASSRGQAMNTEAFF.

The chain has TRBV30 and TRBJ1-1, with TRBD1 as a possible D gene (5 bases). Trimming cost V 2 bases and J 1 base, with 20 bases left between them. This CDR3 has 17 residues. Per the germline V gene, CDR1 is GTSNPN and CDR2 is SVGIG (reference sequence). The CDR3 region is CAWSPLGEGTTNTEAFF. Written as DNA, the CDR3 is TGTGCCTGGAGTCCCCTCGGGGAAGGGACTACGAACACTGAAGCTTTCTTT.

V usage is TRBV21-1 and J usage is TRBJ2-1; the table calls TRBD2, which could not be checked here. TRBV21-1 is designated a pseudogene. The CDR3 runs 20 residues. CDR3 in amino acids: CASSKAIAGPRSSSYNEQFF. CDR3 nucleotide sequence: TGTGCCAGCAGCAAAGCTATCGCGGGACCTAGATCGAGCTCCTACAATGAGCAGTTCTTC.

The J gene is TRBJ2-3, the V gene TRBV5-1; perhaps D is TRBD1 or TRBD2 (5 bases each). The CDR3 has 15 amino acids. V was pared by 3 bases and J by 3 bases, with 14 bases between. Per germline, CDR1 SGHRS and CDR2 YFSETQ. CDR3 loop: CASSWGPLGTDTQYF. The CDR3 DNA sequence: TGCGCCAGCAGCTGGGGACCTCTAGGGACAGATACGCAGTATTTT.

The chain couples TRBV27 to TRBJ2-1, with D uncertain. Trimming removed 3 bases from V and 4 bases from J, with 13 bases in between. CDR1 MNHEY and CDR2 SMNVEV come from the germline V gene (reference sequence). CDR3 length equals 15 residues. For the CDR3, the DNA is TGTGCCAGCAGTTTTTTGGCGGAGATTTACAATGAGCAGTTCTTC. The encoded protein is CASSFLAEIYNEQFF.

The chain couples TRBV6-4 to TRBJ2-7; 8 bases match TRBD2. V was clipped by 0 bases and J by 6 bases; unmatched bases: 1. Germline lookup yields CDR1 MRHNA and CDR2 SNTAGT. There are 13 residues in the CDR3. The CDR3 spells CASSDSLAGEQYF. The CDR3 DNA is TGTGCCAGCAGTGACTCGCTAGCGGGCGAGCAGTACTTC.

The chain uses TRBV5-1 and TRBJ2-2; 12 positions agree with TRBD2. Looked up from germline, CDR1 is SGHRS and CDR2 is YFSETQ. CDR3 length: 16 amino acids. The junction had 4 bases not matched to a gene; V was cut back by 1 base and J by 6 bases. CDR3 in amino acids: CASSLSLAGGAGELFF. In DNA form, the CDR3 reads TGCGCCAGCAGCTTGTCACTAGCGGGAGGCGCCGGGGAGCTGTTTTTT. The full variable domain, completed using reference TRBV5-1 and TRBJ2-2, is KAGVTQTPRYLIKTRGQQVTLSCSPISGHRSVSWYQQTPGQGLQFLFEYFSETQRNKGNFPGRFSGRQFSNSRSEMNVSTLELGDSALYLCASSLSLAGGAGELFFGEGSRLTVL.

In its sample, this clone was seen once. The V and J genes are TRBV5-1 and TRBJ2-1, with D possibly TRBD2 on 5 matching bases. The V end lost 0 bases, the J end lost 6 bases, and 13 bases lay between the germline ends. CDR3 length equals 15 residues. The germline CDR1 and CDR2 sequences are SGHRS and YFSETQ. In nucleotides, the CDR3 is TGCGCCAGCAGCTTGGGGGCTGGAGGTGGCAATGAGCAGTTCTTC. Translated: CASSLGAGGGNEQFF.

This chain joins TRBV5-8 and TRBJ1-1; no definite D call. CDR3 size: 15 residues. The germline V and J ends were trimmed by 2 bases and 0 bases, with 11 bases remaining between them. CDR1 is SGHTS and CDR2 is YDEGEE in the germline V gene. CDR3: CASSFVGLLNTEAFF. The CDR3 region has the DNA TGTGCCAGCAGCTTTGTTGGGCTGTTGAACACTGAAGCTTTCTTT.

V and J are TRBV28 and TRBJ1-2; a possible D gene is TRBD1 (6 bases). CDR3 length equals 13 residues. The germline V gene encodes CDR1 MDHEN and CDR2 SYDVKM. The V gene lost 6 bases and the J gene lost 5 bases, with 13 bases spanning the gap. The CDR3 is CASSRGVVYGYTF. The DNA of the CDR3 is TGTGCCAGCAGCAGGGGTGTAGTTTATGGCTACACCTTC.

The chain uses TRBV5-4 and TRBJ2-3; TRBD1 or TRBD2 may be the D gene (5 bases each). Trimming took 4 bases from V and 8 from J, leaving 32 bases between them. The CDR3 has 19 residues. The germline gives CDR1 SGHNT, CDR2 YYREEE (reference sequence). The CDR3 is CASSEPGRTGIFDPGTQYF. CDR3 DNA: TGTGCCAGCAGCGAGCCGGGACGTACGGGGATTTTTGACCCGGGTACGCAGTATTTT.

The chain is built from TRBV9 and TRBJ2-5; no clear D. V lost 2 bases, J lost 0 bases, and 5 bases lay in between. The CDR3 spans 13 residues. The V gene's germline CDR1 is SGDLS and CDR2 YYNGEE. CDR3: CASSVTNQETQYF. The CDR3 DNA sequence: TGTGCCAGCAGCGTCACCAACCAAGAGACCCAGTACTTC.

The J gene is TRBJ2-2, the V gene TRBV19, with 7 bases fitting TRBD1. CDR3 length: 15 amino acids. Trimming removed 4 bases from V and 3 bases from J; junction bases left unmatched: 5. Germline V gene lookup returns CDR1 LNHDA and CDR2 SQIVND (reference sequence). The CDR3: CASSTRTGHTGELFF. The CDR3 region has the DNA TGTGCCAGTAGTACCAGGACAGGTCACACCGGGGAGCTGTTTTTT.